This TCR beta chain was profiled in a study of beta chain features in type 1 diabetes. Isolated RNA was reverse transcribed in full, so expressed TCRB transcripts were sequenced. Method: immunoSEQ multiplex PCR; TCRdb's copy keeps in-frame clones and lacks some. The data hold some 290,000 clones, with approximately 25% observed a single time. Note on this clone: What it recognizes is unknown.

Broader study findings: Shorter TCRB CDR3s, moderately but significantly so, were found in Type 1 diabetes patients in all four CD4+ subsets. Short templates might get an advantage during PCR, and this would be equal in patients and controls. Patients with type 1 diabetes showed fewer VDJ junction insertions and more deletions.

This CDR3 region has 13 residues. From germline, CDR1 is SGHAT and CDR2 FQDESV (reference sequence). V was cut by 11 bases and J by 5 bases, with 16 bases left in between. In total, each donor contributed a single heparinised blood draw that averaged around 110 mL. Based on CD45RO/CCR7/CD25/CD127/CD95/CD27, CD4+ regulatory, stem cell-like memory, naive and central memory cells were sorted. Input material: naive CD4+ T cells from blood. The clonotype comes from a woman in her twenties or thirties with type 1 diabetes. This sequence joins TRBV11-1 and TRBJ2-1, with D perhaps TRBD1 (5 bases). This chain's CDR3 is CAGRGPRDNEQFF. The CDR3 DNA reads as TGTGCCGGTAGAGGCCCCAGGGACAATGAGCAGTTCTTC.